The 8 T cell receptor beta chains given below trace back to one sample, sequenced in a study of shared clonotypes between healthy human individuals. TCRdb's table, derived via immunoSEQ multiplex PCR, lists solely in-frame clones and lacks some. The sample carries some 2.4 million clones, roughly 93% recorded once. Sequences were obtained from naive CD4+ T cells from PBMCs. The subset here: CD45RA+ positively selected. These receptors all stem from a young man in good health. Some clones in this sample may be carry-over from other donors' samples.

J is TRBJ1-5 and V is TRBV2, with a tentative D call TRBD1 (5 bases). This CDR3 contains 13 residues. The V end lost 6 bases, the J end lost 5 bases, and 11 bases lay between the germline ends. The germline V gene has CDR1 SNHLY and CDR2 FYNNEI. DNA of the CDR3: TGTGCCAGCAGGGGGGTTAGGGATCAGCCCCAGCATTTT. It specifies CASRGVRDQPQHF.

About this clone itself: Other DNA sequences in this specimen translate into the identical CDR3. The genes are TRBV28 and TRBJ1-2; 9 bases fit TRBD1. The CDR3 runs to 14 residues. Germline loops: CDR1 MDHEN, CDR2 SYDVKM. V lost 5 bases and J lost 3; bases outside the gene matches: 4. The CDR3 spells CASSPGQGYYGYTF. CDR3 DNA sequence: TGTGCCAGCAGTCCTGGACAGGGGTACTATGGCTACACCTTC.

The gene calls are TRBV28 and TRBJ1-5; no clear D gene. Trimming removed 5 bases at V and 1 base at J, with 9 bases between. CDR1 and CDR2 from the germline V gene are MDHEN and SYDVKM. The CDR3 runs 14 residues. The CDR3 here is CASSPVLSNQPQHF. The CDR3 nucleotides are TGTGCCAGCAGTCCGGTATTGAGCAATCAGCCCCAGCATTTT.

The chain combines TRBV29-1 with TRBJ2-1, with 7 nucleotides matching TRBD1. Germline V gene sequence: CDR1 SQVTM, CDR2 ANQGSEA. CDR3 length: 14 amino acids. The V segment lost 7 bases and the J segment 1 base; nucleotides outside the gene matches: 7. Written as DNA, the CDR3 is TGCAGCGAGGGGGCAGGGTTTTCCTACAATGAGCAGTTCTTC. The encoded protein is CSEGAGFSYNEQFF.

This chain's CDR3 is CASIQGGGNTEAFF. The CDR3, as DNA: TGTGCCAGCATCCAAGGGGGTGGGAACACTGAAGCTTTCTTT. J is TRBJ1-1 and V is TRBV28; possible D gene TRBD1, 6 bases. CDR3 length: 14 amino acids. V was shortened by 7 bases and J by 1 base, with 13 bases between the two germline ends. Germline lookup yields CDR1 MDHEN and CDR2 SYDVKM.

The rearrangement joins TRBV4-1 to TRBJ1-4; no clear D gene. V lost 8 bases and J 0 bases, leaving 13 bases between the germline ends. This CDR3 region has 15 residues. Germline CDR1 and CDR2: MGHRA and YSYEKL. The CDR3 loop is CASQTLYATNEKLFF. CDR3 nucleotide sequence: TGCGCCAGCCAGACCCTATATGCAACTAATGAAAAACTGTTTTTT.

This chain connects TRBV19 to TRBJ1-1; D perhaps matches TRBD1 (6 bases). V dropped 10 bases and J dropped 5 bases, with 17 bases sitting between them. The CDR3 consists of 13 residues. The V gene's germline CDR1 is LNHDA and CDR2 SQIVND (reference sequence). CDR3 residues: CATRPRGGTEAFF. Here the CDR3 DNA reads TGTGCCACCAGACCTAGGGGGGGAACTGAAGCTTTCTTT.

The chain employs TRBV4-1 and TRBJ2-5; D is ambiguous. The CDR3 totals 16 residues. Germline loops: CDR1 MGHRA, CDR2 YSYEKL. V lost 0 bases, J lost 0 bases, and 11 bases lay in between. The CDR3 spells CASSQDYPQNQETQYF. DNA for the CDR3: TGCGCCAGCAGCCAAGATTATCCGCAGAACCAAGAGACCCAGTACTTC.